These T cell receptor beta chains were read from a single sample in a study of T cell responses to AZD1222 COVID-19 vaccine. Here immunoSEQ multiplex PCR was the method, and the copy in TCRdb shows in-frame clones only, minus some. The sample contains fewer than 120,000 clones, about 90% of which appear only once. The material sequenced was peripheral blood, taken on day 0 of AZD1222 vaccination. These receptors came from an adult in good health. CDR3s include the opening cysteine and the closing phenylalanine or tryptophan. The order of the fields is clone size, J gene, D gene, V gene, CDR3 DNA, CDR3 protein. A D gene is named only where the DNA matches it firmly. For some rows the clone size is stated as once, few or many, or as a class when expanded; others skip it.

.,TRBJ2-7,TRBD1,TRBV5-1,TGCGCCAGCAGCTTGGCGGCAGGGGGCCCCTACGAGCAGTACTTC,CASSLAAGGPYEQYF
.,TRBJ2-4,.,TRBV5-1,TGCGCCAGCAGCCCGGGGGAGGAGGGGGAATTTCGGTACTTC,CASSPGEEGEFRYF
.,TRBJ1-5,.,TRBV4-1,TGCGCCAGCAGCCAAACGGTGGGGGTCTTGCCCCAGCATTTT,CASSQTVGVLPQHF
.,TRBJ2-7,.,TRBV5-1,TGCGCCAGCAGCTTGGGGGTGGGGAGACAGAGTCCCTACGAGCAGTACTTC,CASSLGVGRQSPYEQYF
.,TRBJ1-6,.,TRBV24-1,TGTGCCACCTCCCTTGGTTTTAATTCACCCCTCCACTTT,CATSLGFNSPLHF
.,TRBJ1-5,.,TRBV7-8,TGTGCCAGCAGCTTGGGGCAGAATAGCAATCAGCCCCAGCATTTT,CASSLGQNSNQPQHF
.,TRBJ1-2,.,TRBV6-6,TGTGCCAGCAGGGCGGGGGCAGGGAACAACTATGGCTACACCTTC,CASRAGAGNNYGYTF
.,TRBJ1-1,.,TRBV29-1,TGCAGCGTTGAAGATCGGGTGGGGGTAAAGACTGAAGCTTTCTTT,CSVEDRVGVKTEAFF
few,TRBJ2-5,.,TRBV12-3/TRBV12-4,TGTGCCAGCAGTTTACCGGAGGGGGAGACCCAGTACTTC,CASSLPEGETQYF
once,TRBJ1-2,.,TRBV6-5,TGTGCCAGCAGCTCCAATGGGGAGGGTGGCTACACCTTC,CASSSNGEGGYTF
.,TRBJ1-6,TRBD1,TRBV23-1,TGCGCCAGCAGTCAATGGCACTTGGGACAGGGGGAATCACCCCTCCACTTT,CASSQWHLGQGESPLHF
few,TRBJ1-2,.,TRBV28,TGTGCCAGCAGTTTACGGATCTATGGCTACACCTTC,CASSLRIYGYTF
once,TRBJ2-1,TRBD2,TRBV3-1/TRBV3-2,TGTGCCAGCAGCCAAGTCGGGGAGGGTACCCAGTTCTTC,CASSQVGEGTQFF
.,TRBJ1-1,.,TRBV7-8,TGTGCCAGCAGCATACAGGGGAACACTGAAGCTTTCTTT,CASSIQGNTEAFF
.,TRBJ1-1,.,TRBV19,TGTGCCAGTAGTATCACGGGGAAGAACACTGAAGCTTTCTTT,CASSITGKNTEAFF
.,TRBJ1-1,TRBD1,TRBV30,TGTGCCTGGAGTGTATTGGACAGGGGAATTGAAGCTTTCTTT,CAWSVLDRGIEAFF
.,TRBJ1-3,.,TRBV3-1/TRBV3-2,TGTGCCAGCAGCCGCGGGCCGGGAGGCTCTGGAAACACCATATATTTT,CASSRGPGGSGNTIYF
few,TRBJ1-6,.,TRBV28,TGTGCCATCTCAACAGGGTTGGATTCACCCCTCCACTTT,CAISTGLDSPLHF
.,TRBJ2-1,.,TRBV28,TGTGCCAGCACCTCGCCGGTATGGCGCAATGAGCAGTTCTTC,CASTSPVWRNEQFF
few,TRBJ1-2,.,TRBV9,TGTGCCAGCAGCCCCGCCGGCCTCGGGTATGGCTACACCTTC,CASSPAGLGYGYTF
.,TRBJ2-3,TRBD2,TRBV29-1,TGCAGCGTCGACGGACTAGCGGGGGTAGCTATACGAGGGCGGGGAAGCACAGATACGCAGTATTTT,CSVDGLAGVAIRGRGSTDTQYF
.,TRBJ2-1,TRBD2,TRBV6-2/TRBV6-3,TGTGCCAGCAGTTATCTAGCGGGGGCCCCAAATGAGCAGTTCTTC,CASSYLAGAPNEQFF